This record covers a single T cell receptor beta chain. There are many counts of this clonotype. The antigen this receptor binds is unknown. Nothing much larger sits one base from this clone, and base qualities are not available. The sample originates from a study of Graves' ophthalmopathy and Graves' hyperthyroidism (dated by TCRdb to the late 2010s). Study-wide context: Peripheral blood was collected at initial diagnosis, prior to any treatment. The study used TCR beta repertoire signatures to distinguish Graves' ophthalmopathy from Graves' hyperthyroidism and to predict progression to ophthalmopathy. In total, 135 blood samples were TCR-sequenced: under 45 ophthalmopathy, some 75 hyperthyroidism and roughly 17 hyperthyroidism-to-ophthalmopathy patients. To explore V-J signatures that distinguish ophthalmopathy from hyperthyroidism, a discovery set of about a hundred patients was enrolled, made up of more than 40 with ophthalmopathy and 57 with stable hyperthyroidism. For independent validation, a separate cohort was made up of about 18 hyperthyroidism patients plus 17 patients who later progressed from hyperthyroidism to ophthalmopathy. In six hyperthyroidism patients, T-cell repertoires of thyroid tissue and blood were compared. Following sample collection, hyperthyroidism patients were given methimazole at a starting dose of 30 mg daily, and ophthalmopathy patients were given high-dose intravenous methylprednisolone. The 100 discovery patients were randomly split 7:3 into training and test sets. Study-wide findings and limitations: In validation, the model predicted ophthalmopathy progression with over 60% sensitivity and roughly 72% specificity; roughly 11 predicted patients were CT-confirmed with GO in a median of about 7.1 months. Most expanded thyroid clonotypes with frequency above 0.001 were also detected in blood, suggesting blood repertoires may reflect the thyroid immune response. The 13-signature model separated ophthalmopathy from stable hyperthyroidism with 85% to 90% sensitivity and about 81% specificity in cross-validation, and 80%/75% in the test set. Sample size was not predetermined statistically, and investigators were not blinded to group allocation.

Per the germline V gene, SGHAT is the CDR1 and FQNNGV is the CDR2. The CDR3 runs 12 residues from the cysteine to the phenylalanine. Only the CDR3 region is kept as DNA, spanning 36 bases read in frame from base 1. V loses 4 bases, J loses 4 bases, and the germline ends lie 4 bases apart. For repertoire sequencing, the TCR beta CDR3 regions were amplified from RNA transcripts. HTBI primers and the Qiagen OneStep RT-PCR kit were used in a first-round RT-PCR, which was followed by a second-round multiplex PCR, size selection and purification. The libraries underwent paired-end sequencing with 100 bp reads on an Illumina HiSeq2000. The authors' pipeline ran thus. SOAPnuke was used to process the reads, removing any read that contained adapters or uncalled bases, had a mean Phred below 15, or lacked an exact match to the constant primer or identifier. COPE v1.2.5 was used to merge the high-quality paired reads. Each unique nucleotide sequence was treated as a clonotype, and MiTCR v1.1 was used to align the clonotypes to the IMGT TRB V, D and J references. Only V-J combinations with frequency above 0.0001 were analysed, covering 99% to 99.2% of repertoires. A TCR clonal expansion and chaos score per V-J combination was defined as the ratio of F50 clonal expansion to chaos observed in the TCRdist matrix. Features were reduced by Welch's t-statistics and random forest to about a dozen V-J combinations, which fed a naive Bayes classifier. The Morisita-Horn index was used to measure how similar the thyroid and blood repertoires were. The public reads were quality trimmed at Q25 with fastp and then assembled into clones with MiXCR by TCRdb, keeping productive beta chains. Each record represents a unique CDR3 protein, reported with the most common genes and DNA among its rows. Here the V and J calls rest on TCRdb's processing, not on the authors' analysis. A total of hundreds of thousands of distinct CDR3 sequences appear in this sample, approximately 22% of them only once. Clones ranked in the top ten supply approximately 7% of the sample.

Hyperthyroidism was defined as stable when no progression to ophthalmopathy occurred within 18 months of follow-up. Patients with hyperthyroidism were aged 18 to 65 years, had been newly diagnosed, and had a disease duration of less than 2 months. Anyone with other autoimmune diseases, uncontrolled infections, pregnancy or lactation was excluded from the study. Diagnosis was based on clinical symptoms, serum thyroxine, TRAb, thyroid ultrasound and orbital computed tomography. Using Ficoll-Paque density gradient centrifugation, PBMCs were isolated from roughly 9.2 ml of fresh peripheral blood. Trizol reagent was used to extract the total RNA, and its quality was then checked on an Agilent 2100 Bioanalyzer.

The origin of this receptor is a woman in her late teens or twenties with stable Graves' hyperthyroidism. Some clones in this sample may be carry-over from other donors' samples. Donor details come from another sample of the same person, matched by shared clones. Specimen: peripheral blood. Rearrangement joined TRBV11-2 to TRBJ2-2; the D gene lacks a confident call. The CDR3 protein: CASSSITGELFF. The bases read TGTGCCAGCAGCTCCATCACCGGGGAGCTGTTTTTT.